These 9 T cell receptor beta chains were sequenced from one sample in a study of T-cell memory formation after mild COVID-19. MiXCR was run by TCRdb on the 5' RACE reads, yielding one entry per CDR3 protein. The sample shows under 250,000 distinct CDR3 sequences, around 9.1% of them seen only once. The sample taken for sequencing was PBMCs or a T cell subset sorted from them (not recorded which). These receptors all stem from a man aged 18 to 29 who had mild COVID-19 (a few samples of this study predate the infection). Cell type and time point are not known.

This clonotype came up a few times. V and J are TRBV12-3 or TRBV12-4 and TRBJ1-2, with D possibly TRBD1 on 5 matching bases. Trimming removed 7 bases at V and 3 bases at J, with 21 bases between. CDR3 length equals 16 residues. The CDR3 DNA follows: TGTGCCAGCACCCTACTAAGTCGAGGGGCGGACTATGGCTACACCTTC. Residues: CASTLLSRGADYGYTF.

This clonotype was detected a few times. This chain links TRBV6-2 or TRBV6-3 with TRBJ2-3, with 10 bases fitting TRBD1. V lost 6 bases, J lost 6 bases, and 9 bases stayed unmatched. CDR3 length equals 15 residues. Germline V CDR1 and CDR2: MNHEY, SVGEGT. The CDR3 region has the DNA TGTGCCAGCAGGCCGGGACAGGGGTTATCGGATACGCAGTATTTT. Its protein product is CASRPGQGLSDTQYF.

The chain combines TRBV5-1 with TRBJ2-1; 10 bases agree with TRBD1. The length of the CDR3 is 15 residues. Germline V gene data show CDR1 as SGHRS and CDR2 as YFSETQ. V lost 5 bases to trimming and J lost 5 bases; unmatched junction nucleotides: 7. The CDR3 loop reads CASRETGGKDNEQFF. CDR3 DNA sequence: TGCGCCAGCAGGGAGACAGGGGGCAAGGACAATGAGCAGTTCTTC.

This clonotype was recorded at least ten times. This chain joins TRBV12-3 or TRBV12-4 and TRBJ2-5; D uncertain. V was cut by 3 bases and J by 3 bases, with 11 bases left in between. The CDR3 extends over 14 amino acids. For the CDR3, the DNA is TGTGCCAGCAGTTTTTCGGAGTACGAAGAGACCCAGTACTTC. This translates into CASSFSEYEETQYF.

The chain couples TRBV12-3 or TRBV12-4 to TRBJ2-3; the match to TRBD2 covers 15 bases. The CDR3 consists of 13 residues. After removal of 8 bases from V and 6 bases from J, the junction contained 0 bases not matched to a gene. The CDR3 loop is CASGLAGGDTQYF. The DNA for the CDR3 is TGTGCCAGCGGACTAGCGGGGGGGGATACGCAGTATTTT.

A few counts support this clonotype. CDR3 bases: TGTGCCAGCAGCTTAAACCCCACGATGAACACTGAAGCTTTCTTT. Residues: CASSLNPTMNTEAFF. This sequence joins TRBV7-3 and TRBJ1-1, with no clear D. V was cut by 1 base and J by 0 bases, with 9 bases left in between. Germline loops: CDR1 SGHTA, CDR2 FQGTGA. This CDR3 contains 15 residues.

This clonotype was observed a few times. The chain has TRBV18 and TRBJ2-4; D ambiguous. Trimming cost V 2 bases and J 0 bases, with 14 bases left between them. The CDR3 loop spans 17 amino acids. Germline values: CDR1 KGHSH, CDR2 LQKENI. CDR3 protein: CASSPAPSVIAKNIQYF. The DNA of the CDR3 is TGTGCCAGCTCACCAGCCCCGTCGGTTATAGCCAAAAACATTCAGTACTTC.

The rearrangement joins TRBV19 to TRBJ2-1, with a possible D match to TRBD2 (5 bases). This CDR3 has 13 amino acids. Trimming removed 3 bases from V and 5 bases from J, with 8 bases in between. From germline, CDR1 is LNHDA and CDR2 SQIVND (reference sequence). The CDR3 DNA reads TGTGCCAGTAGTATCTCACTAGACAATGAGCAGTTCTTC. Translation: CASSISLDNEQFF.

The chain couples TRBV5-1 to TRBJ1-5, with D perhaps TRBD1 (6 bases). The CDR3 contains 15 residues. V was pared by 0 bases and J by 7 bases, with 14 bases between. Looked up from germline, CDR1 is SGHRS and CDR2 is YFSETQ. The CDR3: CASSLGAGVGQPQHF. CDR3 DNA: TGCGCCAGCAGCTTGGGGGCAGGGGTCGGGCAGCCCCAGCATTTT.